A selection of T cell receptor beta chains follows, all from one sample in a study of blood T cell repertoires in COVID-19. Using immunoSEQ multiplex PCR, the repertoire was profiled, and TCRdb retains in-frame clones only, with some absent. The sample records approximately 330,000 clones, approximately 86% being singletons. Sequencing was done on a sample of PBMCs or T cells enriched from blood (not recorded which). Source of these receptors: a woman aged 35 to 49 with acute COVID-19. The CDR3 runs from the conserved cysteine through the conserved F or W. The order of the fields is clone size, V gene, J gene, D gene, CDR3 DNA, CDR3 protein. A D gene is named only where the DNA matches it firmly. Clone size is shown for a subset of rows, as once, few, many or a class of expanded clone.

size: .
V: TRBV27
J: TRBJ2-7
D: TRBD1
DNA: TGTGCCAGCAGACTCGCACGGGACAGTTTAACCTACGAGCAGTACTTC
CDR3: CASRLARDSLTYEQYF

size: .
V: TRBV6-1
J: TRBJ2-1
D: .
DNA: TGTGCCAGCAGTGAAGCCAACCTCCGACAGCGGGTGAGCAATGAGCAGTTCTTC
CDR3: CASSEANLRQRVSNEQFF

size: .
V: TRBV7-2
J: TRBJ2-1
D: .
DNA: TGTGCCAGCAGCTCAAGCCCGAATGGGGGCGCGTCGCGGTTCTTC
CDR3: CASSSSPNGGASRFF

size: .
V: TRBV10-3
J: TRBJ2-1
D: TRBD1
DNA: TGTGCCATCAGTGATTCCGGGACAGGGCTCAGCAGTGAGCAGTTCTTC
CDR3: CAISDSGTGLSSEQFF

size: .
V: TRBV19
J: TRBJ1-2
D: .
DNA: TGTGCCAGTAGTATACGGGGTCGAAACTATGGCTACACCTTC
CDR3: CASSIRGRNYGYTF

size: .
V: TRBV10-1
J: TRBJ1-5
D: TRBD1
DNA: TGCGCCAGACCAGGGACAGCTAATCAGCCCCAGCATTTT
CDR3: CARPGTANQPQHF

size: .
V: TRBV10-3
J: TRBJ1-1
D: TRBD1
DNA: TGTGCCATCTCCGACAGGGACAGGACGAACACTGAAGCTTTCTTT
CDR3: CAISDRDRTNTEAFF

size: .
V: TRBV2
J: TRBJ2-5
D: .
DNA: TGTGCCAGCAGTGAAGCAGGGGGGGGGTTTCGAGAGACCCAGTACTTC
CDR3: CASSEAGGGFRETQYF

size: .
V: TRBV5-4
J: TRBJ2-6
D: TRBD1
DNA: TGTGCCAGCAGCTTAAACAGGGGGTCCTCTGGGGCCAACGTCCTGACTTTC
CDR3: CASSLNRGSSGANVLTF

size: .
V: TRBV4-3
J: TRBJ1-5
D: .
DNA: TGCGCCAGCAGCCAAGATTCCCTCGGAGGTCAGCCCCAGCATTTT
CDR3: CASSQDSLGGQPQHF

size: .
V: TRBV14
J: TRBJ1-1
D: .
DNA: TGTGCCAGCAGATTGGGGGGAAAAGGAAATGAAGCTTTCTTT
CDR3: CASRLGGKGNEAFF

size: .
V: TRBV2
J: TRBJ1-5
D: TRBD1
DNA: TGTGCCAGCAGGGACAGGGGGCGAGAGGGACAGCCCCAGCATTTT
CDR3: CASRDRGREGQPQHF

size: .
V: TRBV7-2
J: TRBJ1-3
D: .
DNA: TGTGCCAGCAGCGCCCAAGTAGCTGGAAACACCATATATTTT
CDR3: CASSAQVAGNTIYF

size: .
V: TRBV11-2
J: TRBJ1-5
D: .
DNA: TGTGCCAGCAGCTTAGACAGAAATCAGCCCCAGCATTTT
CDR3: CASSLDRNQPQHF

size: .
V: TRBV19
J: TRBJ2-1
D: TRBD1
DNA: TGTGCCAGTAGTCGACAGGGGGCCCGCACTTCCTACAATGAGCAGTTCTTC
CDR3: CASSRQGARTSYNEQFF

size: .
V: TRBV5-1
J: TRBJ2-2
D: TRBD2
DNA: TGCGCCAGCAGCAAGCGGGAGGGCCCAGGGGAGCTGTTTTTT
CDR3: CASSKREGPGELFF

size: .
V: TRBV4-2
J: TRBJ2-1
D: TRBD2
DNA: TGTGCCAGCAGCCAAGAGGTCTGGGCGGGGGGCCCCTACAATGAGCAGTTCTTC
CDR3: CASSQEVWAGGPYNEQFF

size: .
V: TRBV6-5
J: TRBJ1-1
D: TRBD1
DNA: TGTGCCAGCAGTTACGGTAGGACAGGGAACACTGAAGCTTTCTTT
CDR3: CASSYGRTGNTEAFF

size: once
V: TRBV5-8
J: TRBJ1-3
D: .
DNA: TGTGCCAGCAGCTCTAGGAACACCATATATTTT
CDR3: CASSSRNTIYF

size: .
V: TRBV6-2/TRBV6-3
J: TRBJ2-1
D: TRBD1
DNA: TGTGCCAGCAGCCCCTTGACAGGGGTGGTGAGGTGGGCGCAGTTCTTC
CDR3: CASSPLTGVVRWAQFF

size: .
V: TRBV11-3
J: TRBJ2-1
D: .
DNA: TGTGCCAGCAGCTCCATGAGCTCCTACAATGAGCAGTTCTTC
CDR3: CASSSMSSYNEQFF

size: .
V: TRBV5-1
J: TRBJ2-1
D: .
DNA: TGCGCCAGCAGCTTGGCCTGGCAGGGGAATGAGCAGTTCTTC
CDR3: CASSLAWQGNEQFF

size: .
V: TRBV7-2
J: TRBJ1-2
D: .
DNA: TGTGCCAGCAGCTTGGCAGAAAACTATGGCTACACCTTC
CDR3: CASSLAENYGYTF

size: .
V: TRBV5-1
J: TRBJ1-5
D: TRBD1
DNA: TGCGCCAGCAGCCCATCGGACAGGACGAATCAGCCCCAGCATTTT
CDR3: CASSPSDRTNQPQHF

size: .
V: TRBV28
J: TRBJ2-1
D: .
DNA: TGTGCCAGCAGTCGCGTCCTCAGGTACAATGAGCAGTTCTTC
CDR3: CASSRVLRYNEQFF

size: once
V: TRBV19
J: TRBJ2-3
D: TRBD2
DNA: TGTGCCAGTAGACTTAGCGGGGGGGGTAGCACAGATACGCAGTATTTT
CDR3: CASRLSGGGSTDTQYF

size: .
V: TRBV7-8
J: TRBJ1-2
D: TRBD1
DNA: TGTGCCAGCAGCTTAAGCAGGGGGCTAGACTATGGCTACACCTTC
CDR3: CASSLSRGLDYGYTF

size: .
V: TRBV5-1
J: TRBJ1-1
D: .
DNA: TGCGCCAGCAGCTTGGACGCAGGGGTTAGCACTGAAGCTTTCTTT
CDR3: CASSLDAGVSTEAFF

size: .
V: TRBV11-2
J: TRBJ2-6
D: TRBD1
DNA: TGTGCCAGCAGCTTGACAGGGGGTTTTTCTGGGGCCAACGTCCTGACTTTC
CDR3: CASSLTGGFSGANVLTF

size: .
V: TRBV2
J: TRBJ1-1
D: .
DNA: TGTGCCAGCAACCTGGGGGGGGCGTCCACTGAAGCTTTCTTT
CDR3: CASNLGGASTEAFF

size: .
V: TRBV28
J: TRBJ2-7
D: .
DNA: TGTGCCAGCAGTACGACTCAGGGGCGGAACTCCTACGAGCAGTACTTC
CDR3: CASSTTQGRNSYEQYF

size: once
V: TRBV6-5
J: TRBJ1-2
D: TRBD1
DNA: TGTGCCAGCAGCTACCCGACAGGGGGCGGCTATGGCTACACCTTC
CDR3: CASSYPTGGGYGYTF

size: few
V: TRBV6-2/TRBV6-3
J: TRBJ1-5
D: .
DNA: TGTGCCAGCAGTCAACGGGAAAATTGGCCCGGGCATTTT
CDR3: CASSQRENWPGHF

size: .
V: TRBV7-2
J: TRBJ1-5
D: TRBD1
DNA: TGTGCCAGCAGCACGAGACAGGGTGGCAATCAGCCCCAGCATTTT
CDR3: CASSTRQGGNQPQHF

size: .
V: TRBV19
J: TRBJ2-4
D: .
DNA: TGTGCCAGTAGTAATACAGGTCTAGCCAAAAACATTCAGTACTTC
CDR3: CASSNTGLAKNIQYF

size: .
V: TRBV4-3
J: TRBJ2-1
D: .
DNA: TGCGCCAGCAGCCTCCGGGGAGGTAACAATGAGCAGTTCTTC
CDR3: CASSLRGGNNEQFF

size: .
V: TRBV19
J: TRBJ1-1
D: .
DNA: TGTGCCAGTAGTATAGGAGGTTTTGGAGGGGACACTGAAGCTTTCTTT
CDR3: CASSIGGFGGDTEAFF

size: .
V: TRBV10-3
J: TRBJ1-1
D: .
DNA: TGTGCCATCGGAGTGGGGGCGGACACTGAAGCTTTCTTT
CDR3: CAIGVGADTEAFF

size: .
V: TRBV12-2
J: TRBJ1-2
D: .
DNA: TGTGCAAGTCGCCCCTGCGGCGAGAAGCGAGGCTATGGCTACACCTTC
CDR3: CASRPCGEKRGYGYTF

size: .
V: TRBV19
J: TRBJ2-1
D: TRBD2
DNA: TGTGCCAGTAAGGTTAGCGGGATTGTGGGCAATGAGCAGTTCTTC
CDR3: CASKVSGIVGNEQFF

size: .
V: TRBV6-1
J: TRBJ2-5
D: TRBD1
DNA: TGTGCCAGCAGTGAAAGAAGACGGACAGGGGGCAGGGAGACCCAGTACTTC
CDR3: CASSERRRTGGRETQYF

size: .
V: TRBV7-9
J: TRBJ1-2
D: .
DNA: TGTGCCAGCACCGGTCAGGGGCAGAATAACTATGGCTACACCTTC
CDR3: CASTGQGQNNYGYTF

size: once
V: TRBV2
J: TRBJ2-3
D: .
DNA: TGTGCCAGCAGACAGGGTTTGATGGGTACGCAGTATTTT
CDR3: CASRQGLMGTQYF

size: .
V: TRBV5-1
J: TRBJ2-5
D: TRBD2
DNA: TGCGCCAGCAGCCGGACTAGGGAAGAGACCCAGTACTTC
CDR3: CASSRTREETQYF

size: .
V: TRBV28
J: TRBJ1-6
D: .
DNA: TGTGCAAGCAACCAAGCGTCCCCCCTCCACTTT
CDR3: CASNQASPLHF

size: .
V: TRBV18
J: TRBJ2-2
D: TRBD2
DNA: TGTGCCAGCTCACCCCCGACTAGCGCAGCCGGGGAGCTGTTTTTT
CDR3: CASSPPTSAAGELFF

size: .
V: TRBV7-8
J: TRBJ2-5
D: TRBD2
DNA: TGTGCCAGCACCCATTCCCGGACTAGCGGGAGGACCCGAGAGACCCAGTACTTC
CDR3: CASTHSRTSGRTRETQYF